This T cell receptor beta chain was observed in a study of pediatric ulcerative colitis. During colonoscopy, one to two rectal pinch biopsies were collected. The CDR3 runs to 14 residues. J gave up 7 bases and V 6 bases, and 6 bases lay outside the gene matches. Per germline, CDR1 MDHEN and CDR2 SYDVKM. Method: immunoSEQ multiplex PCR; TCRdb's copy keeps in-frame clones and lacks some. The sample holds about 36,000 clones, around 73% seen once. Whole-study findings and limits: A couple of rectal CDR3 clonotypes occurred in all ulcerative colitis patients.

Of note for this clone: What it binds is unknown. Different DNA sequences within this sample yield the same CDR3.

The sequence came from a boy younger than 18 with moderate ulcerative colitis. The material sequenced was gut tissue. The chain combines TRBV28 with TRBJ2-1, with 10 bases aligning to TRBD1. The CDR3, as DNA: TGTGCCAGCAGAACACCGGGACAGGGGAATGAGCAGTTCTTC. Its translation: CASRTPGQGNEQFF. Full variable domain (outside the CDR3, taken from reference TRBV28 and TRBJ2-1): DVKVTQSSRYLVKRTGEKVFLECVQDMDHENMFWYRQDPGLGLRLIYFSYDVKMKEKGDIPEGYSVSREKKERFSLILESASTNQTSMYLCASRTPGQGNEQFFGPGTRLTVL.